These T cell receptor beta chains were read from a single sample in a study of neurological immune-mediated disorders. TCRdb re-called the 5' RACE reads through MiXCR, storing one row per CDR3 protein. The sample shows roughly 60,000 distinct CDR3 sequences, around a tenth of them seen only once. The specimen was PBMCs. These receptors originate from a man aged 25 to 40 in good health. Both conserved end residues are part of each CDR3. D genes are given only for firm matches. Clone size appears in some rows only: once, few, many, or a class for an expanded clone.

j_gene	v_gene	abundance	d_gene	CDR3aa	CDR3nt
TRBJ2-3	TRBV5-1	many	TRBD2	CASSLAASGTQWVTDTQYF	TGCGCCAGCAGCTTGGCTGCTAGCGGCACCCAATGGGTCACAGATACGCAGTATTTT
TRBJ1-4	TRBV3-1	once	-	CVSSQDLVATNEKLFF	TGTGTCAGCAGCCAGGATCTTGTTGCAACTAATGAAAAACTGTTTTTT
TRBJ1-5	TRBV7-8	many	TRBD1	CASSDTGVQGNQPQHF	TGTGCCAGCAGCGACACAGGGGTTCAGGGCAATCAGCCCCAGCATTTT
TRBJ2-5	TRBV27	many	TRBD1	CASSFGTEGETQYF	TGTGCCAGCAGTTTCGGGACAGAAGGGGAGACCCAGTACTTC
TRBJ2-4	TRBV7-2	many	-	CASSLGVKGSEVQVGTQYF	TGTGCCAGCAGCTTAGGGGTGAAGGGCTCCGAAGTACAGGTCGGTACTCAGTACTTC
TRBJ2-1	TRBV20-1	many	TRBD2	CSAYTSGRAYEQFF	TGCAGTGCTTACACTAGCGGGAGGGCTTATGAGCAGTTCTTC
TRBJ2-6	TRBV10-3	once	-	CATLGAPGANVRTF	TGTGCCACCCTGGGGGCTCCTGGGGCCAATGTCCGGACTTTC
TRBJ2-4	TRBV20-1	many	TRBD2	CSAASGTHKNIQYF	TGCAGTGCAGCTAGCGGGACGCACAAAAACATTCAGTACTTC
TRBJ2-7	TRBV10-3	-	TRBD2	CVIRQTSGDYEQYF	TGTGTCATCAGGCAGACTAGCGGAGACTACGAGCAGTACTTC
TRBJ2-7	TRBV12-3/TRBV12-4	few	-	CASSLVWGRQYEQYF	TGTGCCAGCAGTTTGGTGTGGGGGCGCCAGTACGAGCAGTACTTC
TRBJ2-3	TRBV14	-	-	CASSYQGKDTQYF	TGTGCCAGCAGCTATCAGGGAAAAGATACGCAGTATTTT
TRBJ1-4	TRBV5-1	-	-	CASSWSQATNEKLFF	TGCGCCAGCAGTTGGAGTCAGGCAACTAATGAAAAACTGTTTTTT
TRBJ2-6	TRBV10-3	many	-	CAISEGVSGANVLTF	TGTGCCATCAGTGAGGGGGTTTCTGGGGCCAACGTCCTGACTTTC
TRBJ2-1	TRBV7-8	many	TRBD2	CASSLAPGLAGDEQFF	TGTGCCAGCAGCTTAGCGCCGGGACTAGCGGGAGATGAGCAGTTCTTC
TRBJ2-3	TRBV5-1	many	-	CASSLAAPTDTQYF	TGCGCCAGCAGCTTGGCGGCCCCCACGGATACGCAGTATTTT
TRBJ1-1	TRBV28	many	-	CASRKTGYTEAFF	TGTGCCAGCAGAAAAACAGGGTACACTGAAGCTTTCTTT
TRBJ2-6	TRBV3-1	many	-	CASRHGTSGANVLTF	TGTGCCAGCAGACACGGGACATCTGGGGCCAACGTCCTGACTTTC
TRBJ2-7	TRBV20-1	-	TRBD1	CSAHGQGTYEQYF	TGCAGTGCCCACGGACAGGGCACCTACGAGCAGTACTTC
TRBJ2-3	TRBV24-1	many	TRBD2	CATNQAGGSPDTQYF	TGTGCCACCAATCAAGCGGGAGGGAGCCCGGATACGCAGTATTTT
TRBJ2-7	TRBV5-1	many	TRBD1	CASRLRDSPYEQYF	TGCGCCAGCAGACTCCGGGACAGTCCCTACGAGCAGTACTTC
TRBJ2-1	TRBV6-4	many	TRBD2	CASSDSTSGSNEQFF	TGTGCCAGCAGTGACTCGACTAGCGGGAGCAATGAGCAGTTCTTC
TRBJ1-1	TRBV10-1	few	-	CASSEAEVGTEAFF	TGCGCCAGCAGTGAGGCAGAAGTGGGTACTGAAGCTTTCTTT
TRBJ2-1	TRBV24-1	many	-	CATRHGDEQFF	TGTGCCACCAGACACGGGGATGAGCAGTTCTTC
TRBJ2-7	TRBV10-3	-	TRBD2	CAISDLRLAGIPTEQYF	TGTGCCATCAGTGACTTAAGACTAGCGGGGATACCTACGGAGCAGTACTTC
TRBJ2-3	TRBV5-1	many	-	CASSYASTDTQYF	TGCGCCAGCAGTTATGCTAGCACAGATACGCAGTATTTT
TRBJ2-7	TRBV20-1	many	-	CSASRPSSYEQYF	TGCAGTGCTAGCCGGCCGAGCTCCTACGAGCAGTACTTC
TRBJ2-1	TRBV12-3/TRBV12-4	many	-	CASSPDYYNEQFF	TGTGCCAGCAGTCCCGACTACTACAATGAGCAGTTCTTC
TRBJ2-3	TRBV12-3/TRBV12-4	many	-	CASSYRGTDTQYF	TGTGCCAGCAGTTATCGGGGCACAGATACGCAGTATTTT
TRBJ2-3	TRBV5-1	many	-	CASSFQSLAADTQYF	TGCGCCAGCAGCTTCCAGTCCCTCGCAGCCGATACGCAGTATTTT
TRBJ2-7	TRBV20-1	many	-	CSARVPGRPSYEQYF	TGCAGTGCTAGAGTCCCGGGGAGACCTTCCTACGAGCAGTACTTC
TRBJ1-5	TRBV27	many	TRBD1	CASSALRGTDNQPQHF	TGTGCCAGCAGTGCCCTAAGAGGGACAGACAATCAGCCCCAGCATTTT
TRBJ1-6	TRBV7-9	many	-	CASSPKAGDSYNSPLHF	TGTGCCAGCAGCCCAAAGGCAGGGGACTCCTATAATTCACCCCTCCACTTT
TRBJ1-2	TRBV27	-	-	CSSRTGGANYGYTF	TGTTCCAGCCGTACTGGGGGTGCTAACTATGGCTACACCTTC
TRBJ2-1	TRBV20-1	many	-	CSARESLLSYNEQFF	TGCAGTGCTAGAGAGAGTCTGCTGTCCTACAATGAGCAGTTCTTC
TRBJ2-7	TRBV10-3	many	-	CAITKDSRSYEQYF	TGTGCCATCACCAAGGACAGCCGCTCCTACGAGCAGTACTTC
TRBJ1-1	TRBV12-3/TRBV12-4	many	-	CASSFPPKTEAFF	TGTGCCAGCAGTTTTCCTCCGAAGACTGAAGCTTTCTTT
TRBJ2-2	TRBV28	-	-	CASSPDSIGELFF	TGTGCCAGCAGTCCTGACAGCATCGGGGAGCTCTTTTTT
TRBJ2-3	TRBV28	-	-	CASRTGPGTDTQYF	TGTGCCAGCAGAACTGGACCGGGCACAGATACGCAGTATTTT
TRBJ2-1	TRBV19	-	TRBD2	CASSSMTSGRYNELFF	TGTGCCAGTAGTTCGATGACTAGCGGGAGATACAATGAGCTGTTCTTC
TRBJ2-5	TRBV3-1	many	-	CASSRQEEETQYF	TGTGCCAGCAGTCGACAGGAAGAGGAGACCCAGTACTTC